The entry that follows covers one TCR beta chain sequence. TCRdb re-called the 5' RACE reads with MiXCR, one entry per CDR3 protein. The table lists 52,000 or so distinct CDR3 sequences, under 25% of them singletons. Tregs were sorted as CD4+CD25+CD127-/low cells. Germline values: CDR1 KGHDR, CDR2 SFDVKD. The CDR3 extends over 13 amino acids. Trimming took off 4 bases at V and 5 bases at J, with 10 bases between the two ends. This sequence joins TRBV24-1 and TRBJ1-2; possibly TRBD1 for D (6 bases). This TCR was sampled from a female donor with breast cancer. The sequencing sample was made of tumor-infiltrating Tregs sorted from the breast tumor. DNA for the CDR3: TGTGCCACCAGTGAAGGGGGTGGATATGGCTACACCTTC. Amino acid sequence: CATSEGGGYGYTF.